This T cell receptor beta chain was documented in a study of T cells expressing NK-cell markers. Study context: The eight sequenced donors comprised seven who were HCMV-seropositive and one who was seronegative. The study, taken as a whole, reports: These same clonotypes (in a few donors) also led the CD3+CD56-NKG2C+ fraction. Dominant NKG2C+ clonotypes accounted for roughly 1.0-7.0% of CD8+ T cells in over 5 donors.

TCRdb reworked the 5' RACE reads into one entry per CDR3 protein, no DNA. Reported are over 100,000 distinct CDR3 sequences; the ten largest clones contain about a fifth. A remark on this clonotype: Its antigen remains unidentified.

Germline lookup yields CDR1 SGHRS and CDR2 YFSETQ. The CDR3 spans 17 residues. The specimen sequenced was blood T cells: a sorted CD56 or NKG2C T cell subset, CD4+ or CD8+ T cells, or bulk PBMC T cells (not recorded which). This TCR was sampled from a woman aged 18-70 years in good health. The chain uses TRBV5-1 and TRBJ2-3; checking the TCRdb D call of TRBD2 is not possible without DNA. The CDR3 sequence is CASSPGWGLNRTDTQYF.